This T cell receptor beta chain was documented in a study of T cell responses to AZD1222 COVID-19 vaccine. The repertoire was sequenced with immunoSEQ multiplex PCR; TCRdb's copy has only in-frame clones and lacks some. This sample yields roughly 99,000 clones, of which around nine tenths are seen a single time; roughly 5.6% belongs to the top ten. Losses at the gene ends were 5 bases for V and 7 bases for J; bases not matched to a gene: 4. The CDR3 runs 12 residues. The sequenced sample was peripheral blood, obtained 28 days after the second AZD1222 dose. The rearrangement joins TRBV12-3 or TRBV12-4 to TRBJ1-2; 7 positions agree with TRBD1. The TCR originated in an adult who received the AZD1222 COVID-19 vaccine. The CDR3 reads CASSPQGSGYTF. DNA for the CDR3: TGTGCCAGCAGTCCACAGGGGTCTGGCTACACCTTC.